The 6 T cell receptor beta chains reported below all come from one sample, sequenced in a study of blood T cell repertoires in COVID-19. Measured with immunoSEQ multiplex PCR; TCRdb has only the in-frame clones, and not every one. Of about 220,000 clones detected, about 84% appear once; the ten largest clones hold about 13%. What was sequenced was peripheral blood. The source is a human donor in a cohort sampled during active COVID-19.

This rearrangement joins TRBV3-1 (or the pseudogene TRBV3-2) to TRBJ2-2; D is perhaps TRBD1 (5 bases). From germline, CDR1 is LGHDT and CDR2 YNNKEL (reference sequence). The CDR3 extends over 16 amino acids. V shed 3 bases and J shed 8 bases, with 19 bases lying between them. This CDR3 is CASSHGQGTVAGELFF. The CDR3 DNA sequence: TGTGCCAGCAGCCACGGGCAGGGAACGGTGGCAGGGGAGCTGTTTTTT.

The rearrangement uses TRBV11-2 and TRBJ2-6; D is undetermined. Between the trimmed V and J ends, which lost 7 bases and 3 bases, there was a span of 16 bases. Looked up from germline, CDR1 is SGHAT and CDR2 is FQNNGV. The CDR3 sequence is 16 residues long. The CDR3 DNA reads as TGTGCCAGCACCTTGGTCGGTAACTATGGGGCCAACGTCCTGACTTTC. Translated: CASTLVGNYGANVLTF.

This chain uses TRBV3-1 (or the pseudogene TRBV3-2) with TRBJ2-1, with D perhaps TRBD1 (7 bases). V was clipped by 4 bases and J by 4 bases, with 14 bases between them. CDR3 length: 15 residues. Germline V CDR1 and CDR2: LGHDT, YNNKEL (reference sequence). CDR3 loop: CASSPRAGGYNEQFF. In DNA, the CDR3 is TGTGCCAGCAGCCCCCGGGCAGGGGGGTACAATGAGCAGTTCTTC.

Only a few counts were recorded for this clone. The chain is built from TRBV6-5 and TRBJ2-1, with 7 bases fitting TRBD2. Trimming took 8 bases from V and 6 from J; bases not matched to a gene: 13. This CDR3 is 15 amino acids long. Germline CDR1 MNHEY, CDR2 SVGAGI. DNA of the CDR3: TGTGCCAGCTTCCTCGGGGCGGGAGAGATCAATGAGCAGTTCTTC. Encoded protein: CASFLGAGEINEQFF.

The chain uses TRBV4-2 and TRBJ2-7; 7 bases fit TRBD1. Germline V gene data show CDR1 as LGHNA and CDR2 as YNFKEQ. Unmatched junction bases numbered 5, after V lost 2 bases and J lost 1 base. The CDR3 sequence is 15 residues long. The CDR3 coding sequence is TGTGCCAGCAGCCAAACGAACAGGGGTTCCTACGAGCAGTACTTC. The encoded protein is CASSQTNRGSYEQYF.

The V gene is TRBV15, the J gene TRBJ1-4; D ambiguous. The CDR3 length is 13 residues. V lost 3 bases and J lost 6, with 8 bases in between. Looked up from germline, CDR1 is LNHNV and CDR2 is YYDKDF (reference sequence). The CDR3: CATSRVQDEKLFF. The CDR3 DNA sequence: TGTGCCACCAGCAGGGTTCAGGATGAAAAACTGTTTTTT.